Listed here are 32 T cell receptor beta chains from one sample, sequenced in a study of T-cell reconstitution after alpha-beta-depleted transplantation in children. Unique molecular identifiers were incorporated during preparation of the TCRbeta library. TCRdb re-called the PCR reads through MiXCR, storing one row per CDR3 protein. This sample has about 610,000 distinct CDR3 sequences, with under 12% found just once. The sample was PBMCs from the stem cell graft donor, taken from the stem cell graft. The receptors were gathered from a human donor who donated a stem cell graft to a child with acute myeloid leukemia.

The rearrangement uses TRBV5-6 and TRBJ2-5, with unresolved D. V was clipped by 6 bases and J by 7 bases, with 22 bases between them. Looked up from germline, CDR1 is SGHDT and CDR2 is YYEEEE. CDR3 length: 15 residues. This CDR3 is CASTSWTFLRATQYF. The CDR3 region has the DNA TGTGCCAGCACTTCCTGGACCTTCCTCCGGGCGACCCAGTACTTC. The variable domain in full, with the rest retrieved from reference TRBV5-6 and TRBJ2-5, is DAGVTQSPTHLIKTRGQQVTLRCSPKSGHDTVSWYQQALGQGPQFIFQYYEEEERQRGNFPDRFSGHQFPNYSSELNVNALLLGDSALYLCASTSWTFLRATQYFGPGTRLLVL.

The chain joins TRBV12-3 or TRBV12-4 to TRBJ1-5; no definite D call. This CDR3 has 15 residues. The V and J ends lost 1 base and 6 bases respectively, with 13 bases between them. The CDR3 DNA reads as TGTGCCAGCAGTTTAGACAACAGAGGAGCTCAGCCCCAGCATTTT. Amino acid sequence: CASSLDNRGAQPQHF.

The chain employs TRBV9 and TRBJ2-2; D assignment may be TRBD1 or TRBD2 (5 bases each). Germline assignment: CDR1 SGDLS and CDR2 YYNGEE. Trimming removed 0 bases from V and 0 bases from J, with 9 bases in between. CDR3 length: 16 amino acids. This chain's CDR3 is CASSVEGTTNTGELFF. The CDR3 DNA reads TGTGCCAGCAGCGTAGAAGGGACGACGAACACCGGGGAGCTGTTTTTT.

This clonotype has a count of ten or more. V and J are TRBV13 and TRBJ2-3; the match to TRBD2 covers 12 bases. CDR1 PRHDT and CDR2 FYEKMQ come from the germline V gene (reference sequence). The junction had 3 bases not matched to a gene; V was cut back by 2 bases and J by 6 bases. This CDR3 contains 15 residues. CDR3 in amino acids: CASSLWTSGKDTQYF. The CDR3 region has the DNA TGTGCCAGCAGCTTATGGACTAGCGGGAAGGATACGCAGTATTTT.

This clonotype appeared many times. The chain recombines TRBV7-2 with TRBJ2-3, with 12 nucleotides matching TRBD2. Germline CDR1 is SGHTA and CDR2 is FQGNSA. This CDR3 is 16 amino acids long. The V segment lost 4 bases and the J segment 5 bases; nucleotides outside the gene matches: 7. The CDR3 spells CASSWRTSGVQDTQYF. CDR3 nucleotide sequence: TGTGCCAGCAGCTGGAGGACTAGCGGGGTGCAAGATACGCAGTATTTT.

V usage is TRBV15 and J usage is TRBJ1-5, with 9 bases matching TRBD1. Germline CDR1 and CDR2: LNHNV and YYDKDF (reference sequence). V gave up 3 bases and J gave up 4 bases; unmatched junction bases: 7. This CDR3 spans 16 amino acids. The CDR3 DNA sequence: TGTGCCACCAGCAGTCAACAGGGGGCAAGGAATCAGCCCCAGCATTTT. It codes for CATSSQQGARNQPQHF.

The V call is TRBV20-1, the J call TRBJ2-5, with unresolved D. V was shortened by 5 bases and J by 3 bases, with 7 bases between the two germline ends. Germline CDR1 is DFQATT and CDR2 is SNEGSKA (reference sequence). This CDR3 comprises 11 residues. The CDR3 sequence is CSAAPEETQYF. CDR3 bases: TGCAGTGCTGCGCCCGAAGAGACCCAGTACTTC.

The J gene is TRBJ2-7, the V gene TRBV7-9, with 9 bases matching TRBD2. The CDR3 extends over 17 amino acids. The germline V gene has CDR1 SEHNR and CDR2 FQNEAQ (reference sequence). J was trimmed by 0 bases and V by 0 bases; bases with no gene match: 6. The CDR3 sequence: CASSLAAGGGSSYEQYF. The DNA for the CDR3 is TGTGCCAGCAGCTTAGCGGCGGGAGGGGGAAGCTCCTACGAGCAGTACTTC.

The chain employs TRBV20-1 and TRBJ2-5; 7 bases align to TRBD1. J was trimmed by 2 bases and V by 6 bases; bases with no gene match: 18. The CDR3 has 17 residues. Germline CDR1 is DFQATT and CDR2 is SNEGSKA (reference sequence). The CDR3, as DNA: TGCAGTGCCGCAAAATTTCCGGGACAGCTCATTCAAGAGACCCAGTACTTC. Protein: CSAAKFPGQLIQETQYF.

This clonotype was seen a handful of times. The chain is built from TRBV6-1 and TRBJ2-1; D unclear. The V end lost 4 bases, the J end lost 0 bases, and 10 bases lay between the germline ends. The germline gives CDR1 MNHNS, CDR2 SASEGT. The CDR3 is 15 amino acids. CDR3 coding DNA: TGTGCCAGCAGTGCCGACTCAGGCTCCTACAATGAGCAGTTCTTC. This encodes CASSADSGSYNEQFF.

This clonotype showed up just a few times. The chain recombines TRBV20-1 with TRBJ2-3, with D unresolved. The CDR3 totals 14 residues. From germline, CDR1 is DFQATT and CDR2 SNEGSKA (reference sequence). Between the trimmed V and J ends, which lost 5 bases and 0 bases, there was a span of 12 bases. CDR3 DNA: TGCAGTGCTGACCAAAGAACAAGCACAGATACGCAGTATTTT. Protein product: CSADQRTSTDTQYF.

CDR3 DNA sequence: TGTGCCAGCAGCGTAGGGTTGCGAGGGCCGAGGAATGAGCAGTTCTTC. It is translated as CASSVGLRGPRNEQFF. The chain joins TRBV9 to TRBJ2-1; maybe TRBD2 (5 bases). The CDR3 totals 16 residues. From germline, CDR1 is SGDLS and CDR2 YYNGEE. Trimming took 0 bases from V and 7 from J, leaving 17 bases between them.

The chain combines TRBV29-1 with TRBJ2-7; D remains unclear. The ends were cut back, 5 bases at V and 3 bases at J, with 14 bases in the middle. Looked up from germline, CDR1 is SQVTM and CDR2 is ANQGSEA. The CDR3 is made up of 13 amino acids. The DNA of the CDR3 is TGCAGCGTTCTCTCTCCAGGCTACTACGAGCAGTACTTC. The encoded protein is CSVLSPGYYEQYF.

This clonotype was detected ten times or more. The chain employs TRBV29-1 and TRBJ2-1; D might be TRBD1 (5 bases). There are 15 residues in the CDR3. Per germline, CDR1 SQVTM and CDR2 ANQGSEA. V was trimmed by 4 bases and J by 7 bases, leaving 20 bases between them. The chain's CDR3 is CSVGKGSGSLNEQFF. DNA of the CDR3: TGCAGCGTTGGAAAGGGGTCAGGGTCTTTGAATGAGCAGTTCTTC.

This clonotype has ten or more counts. The CDR3: CASSPSSITIYEQYF. The CDR3 DNA follows: TGTGCCAGCAGTCCCTCCTCGATAACTATCTACGAGCAGTACTTC. The rearrangement joins TRBV7-2 to TRBJ2-7; no definite D call. Germline CDR1 and CDR2: SGHTA and FQGNSA. The length of the CDR3 is 15 residues. V was pared by 6 bases and J by 3 bases, with 18 bases between.

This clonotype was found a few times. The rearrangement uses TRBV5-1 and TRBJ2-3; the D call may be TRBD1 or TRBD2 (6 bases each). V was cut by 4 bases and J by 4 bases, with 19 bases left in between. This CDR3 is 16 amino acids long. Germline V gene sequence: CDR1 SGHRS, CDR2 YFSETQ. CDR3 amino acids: CASSPRGAEGADTQYF. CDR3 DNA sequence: TGCGCCAGCAGCCCCAGGGGAGCGGAGGGAGCAGATACGCAGTATTTT.

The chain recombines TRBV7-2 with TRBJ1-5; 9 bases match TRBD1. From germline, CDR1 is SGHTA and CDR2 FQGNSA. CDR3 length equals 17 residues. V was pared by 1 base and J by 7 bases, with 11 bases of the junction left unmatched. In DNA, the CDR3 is TGTGCCAGCAGCTTAGTTGGATCCCGACAGGGGGACCAGCCCCAGCATTTT. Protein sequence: CASSLVGSRQGDQPQHF.

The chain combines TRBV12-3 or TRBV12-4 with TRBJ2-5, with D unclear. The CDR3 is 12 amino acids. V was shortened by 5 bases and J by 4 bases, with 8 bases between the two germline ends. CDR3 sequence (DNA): TGTGCCAGCAGTGGTCACTCAGAGACCCAGTACTTC. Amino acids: CASSGHSETQYF.

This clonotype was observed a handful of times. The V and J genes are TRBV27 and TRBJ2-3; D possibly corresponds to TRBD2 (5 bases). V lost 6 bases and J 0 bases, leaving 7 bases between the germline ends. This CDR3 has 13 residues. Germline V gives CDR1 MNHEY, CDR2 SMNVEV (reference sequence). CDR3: CASSGESTDTQYF. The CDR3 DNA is TGTGCCAGCAGCGGGGAAAGCACAGATACGCAGTATTTT.

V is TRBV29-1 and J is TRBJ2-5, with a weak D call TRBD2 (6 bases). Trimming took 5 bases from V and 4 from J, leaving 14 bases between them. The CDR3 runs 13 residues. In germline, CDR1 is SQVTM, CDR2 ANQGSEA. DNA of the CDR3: TGCAGCGTTCGAACTAGCTTGGTAGAGACCCAGTACTTC. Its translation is CSVRTSLVETQYF.

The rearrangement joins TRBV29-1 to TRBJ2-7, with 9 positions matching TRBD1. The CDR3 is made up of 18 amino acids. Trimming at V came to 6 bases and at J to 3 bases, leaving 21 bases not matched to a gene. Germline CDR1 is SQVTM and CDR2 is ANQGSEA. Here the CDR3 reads CSVSTGGAPPRPYYEQYF. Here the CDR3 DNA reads TGCAGCGTCTCCACAGGGGGCGCCCCACCTCGCCCGTACTACGAGCAGTACTTC.

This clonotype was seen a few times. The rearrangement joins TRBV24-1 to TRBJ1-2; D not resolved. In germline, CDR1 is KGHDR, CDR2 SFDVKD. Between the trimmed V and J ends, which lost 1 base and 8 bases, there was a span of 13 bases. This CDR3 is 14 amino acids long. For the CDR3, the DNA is TGTGCCACCAGTGATTTATACGGTGGAGAAGGCTACACCTTC. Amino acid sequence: CATSDLYGGEGYTF.

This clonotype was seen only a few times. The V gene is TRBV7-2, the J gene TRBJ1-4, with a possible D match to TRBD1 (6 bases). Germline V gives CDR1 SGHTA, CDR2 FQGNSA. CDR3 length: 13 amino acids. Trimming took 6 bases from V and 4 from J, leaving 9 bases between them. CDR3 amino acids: CASSRGNNEKLFF. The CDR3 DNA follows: TGTGCCAGCAGTAGGGGGAATAATGAAAAACTGTTTTTT.

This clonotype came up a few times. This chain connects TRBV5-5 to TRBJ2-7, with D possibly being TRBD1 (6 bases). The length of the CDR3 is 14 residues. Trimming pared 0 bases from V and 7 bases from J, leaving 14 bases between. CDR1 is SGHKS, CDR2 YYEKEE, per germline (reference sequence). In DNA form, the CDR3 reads TGTGCCAGCAGCTTGGAGGCAGGGGAAGGGGAGCAGTACTTC. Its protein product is CASSLEAGEGEQYF.

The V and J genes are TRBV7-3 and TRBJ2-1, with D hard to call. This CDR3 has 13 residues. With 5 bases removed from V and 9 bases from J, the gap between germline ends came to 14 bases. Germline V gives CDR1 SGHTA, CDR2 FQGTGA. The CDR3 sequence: CASSPLRGGEQFF. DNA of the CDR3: TGTGCCAGCAGCCCTTTGCGTGGCGGTGAGCAGTTCTTC.

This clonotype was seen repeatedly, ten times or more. The CDR3 loop reads CASSLGLGGELFF. The CDR3 coding sequence is TGTGCCAGCAGCCTGGGTCTAGGAGGGGAGCTGTTTTTT. V gene TRBV7-8 combines with J gene TRBJ2-2; no reliable D call. V lost 5 bases and J lost 8, with 12 bases in between. Germline-derived CDR1 and CDR2 are SGHVS and FQNEAQ. This CDR3 has 13 amino acids.

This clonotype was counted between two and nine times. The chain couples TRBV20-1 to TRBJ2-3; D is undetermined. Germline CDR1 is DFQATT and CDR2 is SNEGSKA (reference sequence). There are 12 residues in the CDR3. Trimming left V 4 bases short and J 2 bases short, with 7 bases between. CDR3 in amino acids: CSATPYTDTQYF. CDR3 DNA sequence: TGCAGTGCTACCCCCTACACAGATACGCAGTATTTT.

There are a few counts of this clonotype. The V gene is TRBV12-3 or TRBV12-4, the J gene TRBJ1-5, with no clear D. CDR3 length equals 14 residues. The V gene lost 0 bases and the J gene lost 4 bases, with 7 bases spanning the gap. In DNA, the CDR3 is TGTGCCAGCAGTTTAGCCAGCTTTAATCAGCCCCAGCATTTT. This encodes CASSLASFNQPQHF.

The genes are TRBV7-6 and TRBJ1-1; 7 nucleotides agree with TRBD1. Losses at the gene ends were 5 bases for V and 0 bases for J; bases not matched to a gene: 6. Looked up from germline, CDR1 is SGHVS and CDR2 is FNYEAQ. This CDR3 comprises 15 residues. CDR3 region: CASSKRDSLNTEAFF. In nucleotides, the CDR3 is TGTGCCAGCAGCAAGAGGGACAGCTTGAACACTGAAGCTTTCTTT. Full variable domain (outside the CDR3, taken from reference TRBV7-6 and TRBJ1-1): GAGVSQSPRYKVTKRGQDVALRCDPISGHVSLYWYRQALGQGPEFLTYFNYEAQQDKSGLPNDRFSAERPEGSISTLTIQRTEQRDSAMYRCASSKRDSLNTEAFFGQGTRLTVV.

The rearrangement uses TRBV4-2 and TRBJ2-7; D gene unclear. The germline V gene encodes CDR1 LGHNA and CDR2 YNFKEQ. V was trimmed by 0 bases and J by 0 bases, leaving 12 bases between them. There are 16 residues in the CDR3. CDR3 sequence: CASSQESSVSSYEQYF. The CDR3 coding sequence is TGTGCCAGCAGCCAAGAGTCCAGCGTCTCCTCCTACGAGCAGTACTTC.

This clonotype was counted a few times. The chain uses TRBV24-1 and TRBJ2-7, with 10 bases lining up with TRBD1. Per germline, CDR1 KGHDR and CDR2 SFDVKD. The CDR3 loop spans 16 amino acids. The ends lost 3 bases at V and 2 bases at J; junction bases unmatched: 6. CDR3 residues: CATSDRSGTGAYEQYF. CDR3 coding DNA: TGTGCCACCAGTGATAGATCCGGGACAGGGGCCTACGAGCAGTACTTC.

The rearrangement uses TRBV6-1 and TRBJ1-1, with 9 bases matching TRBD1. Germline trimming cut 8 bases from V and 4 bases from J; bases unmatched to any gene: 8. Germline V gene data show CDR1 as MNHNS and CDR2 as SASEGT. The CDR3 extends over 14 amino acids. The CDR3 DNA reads TGTGCCAGCGCGACTCTGACAGGGGGCACTGAAGCTTTCTTT. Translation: CASATLTGGTEAFF.